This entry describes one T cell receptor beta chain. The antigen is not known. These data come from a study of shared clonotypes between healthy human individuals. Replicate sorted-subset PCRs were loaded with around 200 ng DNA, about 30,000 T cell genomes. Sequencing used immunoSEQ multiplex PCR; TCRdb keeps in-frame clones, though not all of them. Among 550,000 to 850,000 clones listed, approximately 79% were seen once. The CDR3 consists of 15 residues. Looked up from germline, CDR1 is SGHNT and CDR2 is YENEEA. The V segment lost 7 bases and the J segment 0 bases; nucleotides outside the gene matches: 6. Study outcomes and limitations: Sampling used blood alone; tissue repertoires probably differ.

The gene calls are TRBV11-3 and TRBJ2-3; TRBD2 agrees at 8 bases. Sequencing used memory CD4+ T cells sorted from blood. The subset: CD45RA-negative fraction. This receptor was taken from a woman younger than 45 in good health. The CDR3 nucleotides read TGTGCCAGCACCTTTAGCGGGACTAGCACAGATACGCAGTATTTT. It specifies CASTFSGTSTDTQYF. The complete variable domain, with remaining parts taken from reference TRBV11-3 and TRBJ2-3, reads EAGVVQSPRYKIIEKKQPVAFWCNPISGHNTLYWYLQNLGQGPELLIRYENEEAVDDSQLPKDRFSAERLKGVDSTLKIQPAELGDSAVYLCASTFSGTSTDTQYFGPGTRLTVL.